This entry describes one TCR beta chain. Antigen unknown. CD45RA-negative memory and CD45RA+ naive subsets were split from the CD4+ cells. As processed by the authors: Filtering differed because ImmunoSEQ produced junction-only sequences that carried no quality scores. Sequencing used immunoSEQ multiplex PCR; TCRdb keeps in-frame clones, though not all of them. From that table come the V and J calls and clone size; the DNA was used to work out D and trimming. The profile shows roughly 1 million clones, roughly 74% of them singletons. The data stem from a study of shared clonotypes between healthy human individuals. Overall study context: The donor group consisted of two women and a few men, aged 18 to 49.

Study-wide results and limits: Naive subsets generally exceeded memory subsets in estimated richness.

Sequenced: memory CD4+ T cells from PBMCs. Subset indicated: CD45RA-negative fraction. This TCR came from a young man in good health. Some clones in this sample may be carry-over from other donors' samples.

The CDR3 is CASSLWGATDTQYF. The CDR3 DNA sequence: TGTGCCAGCAGTTTATGGGGAGCAACAGATACGCAGTATTTT. The chain joins TRBV27 to TRBJ2-3, with D tentatively TRBD2 (5 bases). With 1 base removed from V and 3 bases from J, the gap between germline ends came to 8 bases. The CDR3 has 14 amino acids. Per the germline V gene, CDR1 is MNHEY and CDR2 is SMNVEV (reference sequence).